Presented here are 22 T cell receptor beta chains from one specimen sequenced in a study of T cells in Graves' hyperthyroidism and ophthalmopathy. RNA transcripts served as the template for amplifying TCR beta CDR3 regions. A set of HTBI primers served as the primers for a first-round RT-PCR of the TCR CDR3. TCRdb redid the calling of the multiplex PCR reads with MiXCR, one entry per CDR3 protein. The data hold approximately 590,000 distinct CDR3 sequences, with just over 45% observed a single time. The sequenced sample was peripheral blood or thyroid tissue (not recorded which). The receptors derive from a woman aged 18-35 years with Graves' hyperthyroidism.

This chain uses TRBV29-1 with TRBJ1-1, with D unresolved. The germline V and J ends were trimmed by 5 bases and 10 bases, with 11 bases remaining between them. The germline V gene has CDR1 SQVTM and CDR2 ANQGSEA. The CDR3 loop spans 10 amino acids. The CDR3 nucleotides read TGCAGCGTTAGTGGTAATGGAGCTTTCTTT. Protein sequence: CSVSGNGAFF.

This clonotype was counted between two and nine times. The chain has TRBV7-9 and TRBJ1-1; a weak D match, TRBD1 (5 bases). The V end lost 0 bases, the J end lost 7 bases, and 9 bases lay between the germline ends. Germline V CDR1 and CDR2: SEHNR, FQNEAQ (reference sequence). The CDR3 sequence is 13 residues long. CDR3 sequence: CASSLAGALEAFF. Here the CDR3 DNA reads TGTGCCAGCAGCTTAGCCGGGGCCCTTGAAGCTTTCTTT.

A word on this clonotype: Sequence at one end of the junction differs from germline and may be a read error. The chain joins TRBV25-1 to TRBJ1-2, with unresolved D. The CDR3 spans 15 residues. From germline, CDR1 is MGHDK and CDR2 SYGVNS. The DNA of the CDR3 is TGTGCCAGCGGCAGCGACCGGTCCCGAAAATATGGCCACACCTTC. This encodes CASGSDRSRKYGHTF.

This clonotype was seen at least ten times. This sequence joins TRBV11-2 and TRBJ1-5, with D possibly TRBD1 on 6 matching bases. Germline V gene lookup returns CDR1 SGHAT and CDR2 FQNNGV. The CDR3 is made up of 14 amino acids. Trimming pared 10 bases from V and 2 bases from J, leaving 15 bases between. The CDR3 here is CATSRGLGNQPQHF. CDR3 nucleotide sequence: TGTGCCACCTCCAGGGGTTTGGGCAATCAGCCCCAGCATTTT.

The V gene is TRBV9, the J gene TRBJ2-6; 8 nucleotides align to TRBD1. There are 18 residues in the CDR3. Trimming at V came to 3 bases and at J to 0 bases, leaving 8 bases not matched to a gene. Germline V gene data show CDR1 as SGDLS and CDR2 as YYNGEE. In DNA form, the CDR3 reads TGTGCCAGCAGCGGGGGGACAGGATTTAACTCTGGGGCCAACGTCCTGACTTTC. Protein sequence: CASSGGTGFNSGANVLTF.

This clonotype was counted many times. The rearrangement links TRBV7-2 to TRBJ2-5; tentatively, D is TRBD1 or TRBD2 (5 bases each). Germline V CDR1 and CDR2: SGHTA, FQGNSA. The CDR3 runs 15 residues. Trimming removed 7 bases from V and 4 bases from J, with 19 bases in between. The CDR3 sequence is CASTYLGTNGETQYF. The CDR3 nucleotides are TGTGCCAGCACATATCTGGGGACGAATGGAGAGACCCAGTACTTC.

This clonotype appeared many times. V is TRBV9 and J is TRBJ1-1; possibly TRBD1 for D (5 bases). The CDR3 consists of 13 residues. CDR1 and CDR2 (germline): SGDLS, YYNGEE. Trimming took off 3 bases at V and 1 base at J, with 7 bases between the two ends. The CDR3 sequence is CASSGTPNTEAFF. The CDR3 DNA follows: TGTGCCAGCAGCGGGACACCGAACACTGAAGCTTTCTTT.

The count of this clonotype is one. The rearrangement uses TRBV2 and TRBJ2-5; 9 nucleotides agree with TRBD1. With 7 bases clipped from V and 1 base from J, the junction kept 4 bases outside the gene matches. The CDR3 is made up of 14 amino acids. Germline V gene lookup returns CDR1 SNHLY and CDR2 FYNNEI. The CDR3: CASTQGQGQETQYF. Written as DNA, the CDR3 is TGTGCCAGCACCCAGGGACAGGGCCAAGAGACCCAGTACTTC.

This clonotype was seen a few times. V usage is TRBV7-8 and J usage is TRBJ1-4; D gene uncertain. The length of the CDR3 is 17 residues. Germline-derived CDR1 and CDR2 are SGHVS and FQNEAQ. V dropped 1 base and J dropped 0 bases, with 12 bases sitting between them. CDR3 in amino acids: CASSLERPSATNEKLFF. As DNA, the CDR3 is TGTGCCAGCAGCTTAGAAAGACCCTCTGCAACTAATGAAAAACTGTTTTTT.

This clonotype showed up many times. V is TRBV2 and J is TRBJ2-5, with D tentatively TRBD1 (6 bases). Germline V gene lookup returns CDR1 SNHLY and CDR2 FYNNEI. The CDR3 is 14 residues long. Trimming removed 6 bases from V and 4 bases from J, with 15 bases in between. The DNA for the CDR3 is TGTGCCAGCAGCGACTTGACAGGAAGAGAGACCCAGTACTTC. It specifies CASSDLTGRETQYF.

The table lists this clonotype with many counts. At one end the junction does not follow the germline gene, possibly because of a read error. The V gene is TRBV13, the J gene TRBJ1-2, with D perhaps matching TRBD1 (5 bases). Germline assignment: CDR1 PRHDT and CDR2 FYEKMQ (reference sequence). This CDR3 has 9 residues. This chain's CDR3 is CASSNRTAF. CDR3 nucleotide sequence: TGTGCCAGCAGCAACAGGACTGCCTTC.

There are many counts of this clonotype. CDR3 in DNA: TGTGCCAGCATCCTGAGTGGGGCCGGGGAGCTGTTTTTT. Translation gives CASILSGAGELFF. This rearrangement joins TRBV12-3 or TRBV12-4 to TRBJ2-2; D unclear. Between the trimmed V and J ends, which lost 7 bases and 6 bases, there was a span of 12 bases. The CDR3 has 13 residues.

This chain connects TRBV7-9 to TRBJ2-1; D perhaps matches TRBD1 (7 bases). V was shortened by 5 bases and J by 0 bases, with 11 bases between the two germline ends. The CDR3 consists of 15 residues. The germline V gene has CDR1 SEHNR and CDR2 FQNEAQ (reference sequence). CDR3 sequence (DNA): TGTGCCAGCAGCCCAGGGGGGAACTCCTACAATGAGCAGTTCTTC. Amino acid sequence: CASSPGGNSYNEQFF.

This clonotype was recorded once. At one end, the junction sequence differs from germline, possibly due to a read error. CDR3 protein: CVSSQLGYAEQYF. The CDR3 region has the DNA TGTGTCAGCAGCCAGCTAGGTTACGCCGAGCAGTACTTC. This chain joins TRBV14 and TRBJ2-7; D ambiguous. The germline gives CDR1 SGHDN, CDR2 FVKESK. The length of the CDR3 is 13 residues.

The V and J genes are TRBV20-1 and TRBJ2-5; 10 bases map to TRBD2. The CDR3 covers 15 residues. Germline V gene lookup returns CDR1 DFQATT and CDR2 SNEGSKA (reference sequence). The junction had 4 bases not matched to a gene; V was cut back by 3 bases and J by 0 bases. The CDR3 region is CSARRTSGYQETQYF. The CDR3 DNA is TGCAGTGCTAGGCGGACTAGCGGATACCAAGAGACCCAGTACTTC.

This clonotype was detected many times. V usage is TRBV7-3 and J usage is TRBJ2-7; TRBD2 matches 11 bases. V dropped 5 bases and J dropped 7; count of bases not matched to a gene: 7. The CDR3 is 14 residues long. Germline CDR1 reads SGHTA; CDR2 reads FQGTGA. The CDR3 nucleotides are TGTGCCAGCAGCGCAGGCACTAGCGGGAGTGAGCAGTACTTC. Its protein is CASSAGTSGSEQYF.

V is TRBV7-6 and J is TRBJ1-4; 9 positions agree with TRBD1. This CDR3 region has 15 residues. Germline V gene sequence: CDR1 SGHVS, CDR2 FNYEAQ. The J segment lost 10 bases and the V segment lost 5 bases, leaving 11 bases of the junction unmatched. The CDR3 DNA sequence: TGTGCCAGCAGCCAAGATACTCGACAGGGGGGAAAACTGTTTTTT. Translating gives CASSQDTRQGGKLFF.

This chain connects TRBV29-1 to TRBJ1-1; no firm D call. Germline loops: CDR1 SQVTM, CDR2 ANQGSEA. V lost 3 bases to trimming and J lost 6 bases, with 14 bases between them. CDR3 length: 13 residues. CDR3 DNA: TGCAGCGTTGAGTCCTGGGTCGGGGCTGAAGCTTTCTTT. It specifies CSVESWVGAEAFF.

DNA for the CDR3: TGTGCCACCAGTTCGACAGGGGGCAATCAGCCCCAGCATTTT. This sequence encodes CATSSTGGNQPQHF. The chain recombines TRBV24-1 with TRBJ1-5; 8 nucleotides align to TRBD1. This CDR3 has 14 amino acids. The germline gives CDR1 KGHDR, CDR2 SFDVKD. The V segment lost 6 bases and the J segment 2 bases; nucleotides outside the gene matches: 2.

This clonotype was seen repeatedly, ten times or more. V and J are TRBV29-1 and TRBJ2-7; D is unclear. V lost 4 bases to trimming and J lost 3 bases, with 7 bases between them. This CDR3 is built from 11 residues. CDR1 is SQVTM, CDR2 ANQGSEA, per germline. As DNA, the CDR3 is TGCAGCGTTGGATCGGGCTACGAGCAGTACTTC. Translated, it gives CSVGSGYEQYF.

This clonotype was picked up a small number of times. The rearrangement joins TRBV19 to TRBJ2-2; D is perhaps TRBD1 (6 bases). Per the germline V gene, CDR1 is LNHDA and CDR2 is SQIVND (reference sequence). V was pared by 6 bases and J by 4 bases, with 9 bases between. The CDR3 length is 13 residues. The CDR3 loop reads CASRVGGTGELFF. In nucleotides, the CDR3 is TGTGCCAGTAGGGTAGGGGGCACCGGGGAGCTGTTTTTT.

This clonotype was recorded many times. The chain carries TRBV19 and TRBJ2-7, with 13 bases matching TRBD2. The junction had 7 bases not matched to a gene; V was cut back by 5 bases and J by 3 bases. The CDR3 runs to 16 residues. Germline CDR1 and CDR2: LNHDA and SQIVND (reference sequence). This CDR3 reads CASSFLRTSGSYEQYF. CDR3 DNA sequence: TGTGCCAGTAGTTTTCTCCGGACTAGCGGGAGCTACGAGCAGTACTTC.